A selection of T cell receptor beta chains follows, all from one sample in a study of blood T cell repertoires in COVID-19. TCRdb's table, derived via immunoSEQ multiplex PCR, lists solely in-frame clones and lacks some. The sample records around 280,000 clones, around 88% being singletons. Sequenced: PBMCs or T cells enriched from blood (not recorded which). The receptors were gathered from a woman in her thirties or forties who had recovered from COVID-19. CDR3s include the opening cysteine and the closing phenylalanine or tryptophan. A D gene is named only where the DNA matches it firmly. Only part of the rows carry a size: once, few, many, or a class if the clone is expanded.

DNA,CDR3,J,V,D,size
TGTGCCAGCAGCTTAACTGCATACCCTGATGAGCAGTTCTTC,CASSLTAYPDEQFF,TRBJ2-1,TRBV7-9,-,-
TGTGCCAGCAGTTCAAGGACTAGCGCTTTCCACGAGCAGTACTTC,CASSSRTSAFHEQYF,TRBJ2-7,TRBV6-2/TRBV6-3,TRBD2,-
TGTGCCAGCAGTTTGAGGGAGCACACTGAAGCTTTCTTT,CASSLREHTEAFF,TRBJ1-1,TRBV27,-,-
TGTGCCATCAGTGAGATGGGGAGCACTGAAGCTTTCTTT,CAISEMGSTEAFF,TRBJ1-1,TRBV10-3,-,-
TGCGCCAGCACGGGGATAGCCAAAAACATTCAGTACTTC,CASTGIAKNIQYF,TRBJ2-4,TRBV23-1,-,-
TGCAGTGCCAAAATGGGAGAAAGGCAGTTCTTC,CSAKMGERQFF,TRBJ2-1,TRBV20-1,-,-
TGTGCCAGCAGCCGAACAGGGATTGGAGGGGAGCTGTTTTTT,CASSRTGIGGELFF,TRBJ2-2,TRBV3-1/TRBV3-2,-,-
TGTGCCAGCTCACTCAACAGGGACAGGCTCACAGATACGCAGTATTTT,CASSLNRDRLTDTQYF,TRBJ2-3,TRBV18,TRBD1,-
TGTGCCAGTAGTATAGGACAGGGGAGAATTCAGCCCCAGCATTTT,CASSIGQGRIQPQHF,TRBJ1-5,TRBV19,TRBD1,-
TGTGCCAGCGGGCCGGGGTGGACTGAAGCTTTCTTT,CASGPGWTEAFF,TRBJ1-1,TRBV28,-,-
TGTGCCAGCAGTGACCAGGGGGAAGGCTATAGCAATCAGCCCCAGCATTTT,CASSDQGEGYSNQPQHF,TRBJ1-5,TRBV28,TRBD1,-
TGTGCCAGCAGCTATGACGCCGACGGGTATGGCTACACCTTC,CASSYDADGYGYTF,TRBJ1-2,TRBV5-4,-,few
TGTGCCAGCAGGTTGCGCGGGCAAGCGGGAATAGATACGCAGTATTTT,CASRLRGQAGIDTQYF,TRBJ2-3,TRBV28,TRBD2,-
TGTGCCAGCAGCGCCCCTACTAGCGGGCCCACCCAAGAGACCCAGTACTTC,CASSAPTSGPTQETQYF,TRBJ2-5,TRBV9,TRBD2,-
TGTGCCAGTCGACAGGGGCTCACTGAAGCTTTCTTT,CASRQGLTEAFF,TRBJ1-1,TRBV6-5,TRBD1,-
TGTGCCAGCAGTTTCCCGGGTACCGCTGAAGCTTTCTTT,CASSFPGTAEAFF,TRBJ1-1,TRBV12-3/TRBV12-4,-,-
TGTGCCAGCAGTGGGGGGAGGACAGATACGCAGTATTTT,CASSGGRTDTQYF,TRBJ2-3,TRBV7-2,-,-
TGTGCCAGCAGTGCACATGGGACAAACCTTTACGAGCAGTACTTC,CASSAHGTNLYEQYF,TRBJ2-7,TRBV27,-,-
TGTGCCAGCAGTTCGGGCGGGTCTACCTCCTACAATGAGCAGTTCTTC,CASSSGGSTSYNEQFF,TRBJ2-1,TRBV28,-,-
TGTGCCAGCAGCCCCGGTCGCGAGCATGAAGCTTTCTTT,CASSPGREHEAFF,TRBJ1-1,TRBV5-4,-,-
TGTGCCAGCAGACAGGGGCTAGGTTGGACTAGCGGTTACAATGAGCAGTTCTTC,CASRQGLGWTSGYNEQFF,TRBJ2-1,TRBV5-6,TRBD2,-
TGCAGTGCTAGTAGGGGCAGGGGAGGCACAGATACGCAGTATTTT,CSASRGRGGTDTQYF,TRBJ2-3,TRBV20-1,-,-
TGTGCCAGCAGCTTAGTGGGGACAGGGGCAAACTATGGCTACACCTTC,CASSLVGTGANYGYTF,TRBJ1-2,TRBV13,TRBD1,once
TGTGCCAGCAGGGGCGGTGGGTTCGGGAACCAGCCCCAGCATTTT,CASRGGGFGNQPQHF,TRBJ1-5,TRBV28,-,-
TGTGCCAGCAGCCCCGTCAGGTCAGGGCTAACCAAAAACATTCAGTACTTC,CASSPVRSGLTKNIQYF,TRBJ2-4,TRBV27,-,-
TGTGCCACCAGTGATTTGAGGTCGGCTAGCGGGAGGGATTACAATGAGCAGTTCTTC,CATSDLRSASGRDYNEQFF,TRBJ2-1,TRBV24-1,TRBD2,-
TGTGCCAGCAGCTTAGGACGGGGAGGGGGCAATCAGCCCCAGCATTTT,CASSLGRGGGNQPQHF,TRBJ1-5,TRBV7-9,-,-
TGCGCCAGCAGCCAAGATCAGCTGGGCAGTAGTATCCTTTGGGGCGAAAAACTGTTTTTT,CASSQDQLGSSILWGEKLFF,TRBJ1-4,TRBV4-3,-,-
TGTGCCTGGAGTGGCGGAAACACTGAAGCTTTCTTT,CAWSGGNTEAFF,TRBJ1-1,TRBV30,-,-
TGTGCCAGTAGTATAGCCGGGGGAATGCAAAACCAAGCCTACAATGAGCAGTTCTTC,CASSIAGGMQNQAYNEQFF,TRBJ2-1,TRBV19,-,-
TGTGCCAGCAGGGCTGAAACAGGGTCAGCAAGTGGCTACACCTTC,CASRAETGSASGYTF,TRBJ1-2,TRBV2,-,-
TGTGCCAGCAGCCAAGCCTACAGGGGGAGCGGCTATGGCTACACCTTC,CASSQAYRGSGYGYTF,TRBJ1-2,TRBV3-1/TRBV3-2,TRBD1,-
TGTGCCAGCAGCTTGGTGGGCAGCGAGCAGTACTTC,CASSLVGSEQYF,TRBJ2-7,TRBV5-6,-,-
TGTGCCAGCGAAACAGGGGGCGCCGGCTACACCTTC,CASETGGAGYTF,TRBJ1-2,TRBV28,TRBD1,-
TGTGCCAGCAGCTTACATCTAGCGCAAAAGCAGTTCTTC,CASSLHLAQKQFF,TRBJ2-1,TRBV11-3,-,-
TGTGCCAGCAGCCAAGATTTTGCCAGGGGAACAGATACGCAGTATTTT,CASSQDFARGTDTQYF,TRBJ2-3,TRBV3-1/TRBV3-2,-,-
TGTGCCAGCAGACCTATTACAGGCTATGGCTACACCTTC,CASRPITGYGYTF,TRBJ1-2,TRBV27,-,-
TGTGCCAGCAGCCCTCGACTAGCGGGAGTAAATGAGCAGTTCTTC,CASSPRLAGVNEQFF,TRBJ2-1,TRBV3-1/TRBV3-2,TRBD2,-
TGTGCCAGCAGTTACTTAGGACAGGACAATCAGCCCCAGCATTTT,CASSYLGQDNQPQHF,TRBJ1-5,TRBV6-2/TRBV6-3,TRBD1,-
TGTGCCAGCAGTTTATGGCAGGGGGCTACCACAGATACGCAGTATTTT,CASSLWQGATTDTQYF,TRBJ2-3,TRBV28,TRBD1,-